This is a list of T cell receptor beta chains from one sample in a study of blood T cell repertoires in COVID-19. Libraries were prepared by immunoSEQ multiplex PCR; TCRdb keeps only in-frame clonotypes and omits some of them. The sample has tens of thousands of clones, more than 80% seen once. Sequencing input: peripheral blood. These receptors were taken from a man aged 80 or over with acute or convalescent COVID-19. Both conserved end residues are part of each CDR3. A D gene is named only where the DNA matches it firmly. Part of the rows lack a size; the others show once, few, many or a class for expanded clones.

j_call clone_size d_call v_call cdr3_nt cdr3_aa
TRBJ2-7 few TRBD1 TRBV11-2 TGTGCCAGCAGCTCGAATAGGGACAGCTCCTACGAGCAGTACTTC CASSSNRDSSYEQYF
TRBJ2-7 - TRBD1 TRBV2 TGTGCCACCACAGGGACAGGGGGCTACGAGCAGTACTTC CATTGTGGYEQYF
TRBJ2-3 - TRBD2 TRBV27 TGTGCCAGCAGTCAAAAACCGGGACTAGCGGGAGATACGCAGTATTTT CASSQKPGLAGDTQYF
TRBJ1-2 - TRBD1 TRBV19 TGTGCCAGTAGCACCGACAGGGAGAACAGATATGGCTACACCTTC CASSTDRENRYGYTF
TRBJ1-6 - - TRBV5-1 TGCGCCAGCAGCTTGTTAGGGGACTATAATTCACCCCTCCACTTT CASSLLGDYNSPLHF
TRBJ1-3 few - TRBV10-3 TGTGCCATCAGTGAGTCCGGGAGGAGCTCTGGAAACACCATATATTTT CAISESGRSSGNTIYF
TRBJ1-1 - - TRBV25-1 TGTGCCAGCAGAGAGACAGGACCCTGGGGCACTGAAGCTTTCTTT CASRETGPWGTEAFF
TRBJ2-1 - TRBD1 TRBV23-1 TGCGCCAGCAGTCACACCACGGACAGGGGGCCATTCTCCTACAATGAGCAGTTCTTC CASSHTTDRGPFSYNEQFF
TRBJ2-1 - TRBD2 TRBV18 TGTGCCAGCTCACTGGGACTAGCGGGAGAAAATGAGCAGTTCTTC CASSLGLAGENEQFF
TRBJ1-3 once - TRBV29-1 TGCAGCGTTGAAGATCTTGCTGGCAGGGGAAGAAACACCATATATTTT CSVEDLAGRGRNTIYF
TRBJ2-1 - TRBD2 TRBV12-3/TRBV12-4 TGTGCCAGCAGCCCGACGGGGGGCAATGAGCAGTTCTTC CASSPTGGNEQFF
TRBJ1-5 once TRBD1 TRBV27 TGTGCCAGCGGCCCCCGGGACAGGGGACGAGAGCAGCCCCAGCATTTT CASGPRDRGREQPQHF
TRBJ2-1 - - TRBV4-3 TGCGCCAGCAGCCCCTCCCATAAGAGGGCGTCCTACAATGAGCAGTTCTTC CASSPSHKRASYNEQFF
TRBJ1-1 - TRBD1 TRBV10-2 TGCGCCAGCAGTGACGGACAGGGTGGCACTGAAGCTTTCTTT CASSDGQGGTEAFF
TRBJ2-7 - TRBD2 TRBV4-2 TGTGCCAGCAGCCAAAAGATGTGGGAGGGGTCGGCTTCTTACGAGCAGTACTTC CASSQKMWEGSASYEQYF
TRBJ2-7 many TRBD2 TRBV10-1 TGCGCCAGCAGTGAGTCAGGGCGGGAGCTGGGCGAGCAGTACTTC CASSESGRELGEQYF
TRBJ2-1 - TRBD1 TRBV7-3 TGTGCCAGCAGCCCGGACAGGGTACGGGGTGAGCAGTTCTTC CASSPDRVRGEQFF
TRBJ1-4 - - TRBV6-1 TGTGCCAGCAGTGATGGGAGGGGCCCTGATGAAAAACTGTTTTTT CASSDGRGPDEKLFF
TRBJ2-7 - TRBD2 TRBV5-5 TGTGCCAGCAGCTTGGAACTAGCGAGGAGCGAGCAGTACTTC CASSLELARSEQYF
TRBJ2-7 - TRBD1 TRBV28 TGTGCCAGCAGTTTTTCCCCGCCCCAGGGGGCCTACGAGCAGTACTTC CASSFSPPQGAYEQYF
TRBJ2-2 few - TRBV27 TGTGCCAGCAGTTTGATGGCTTCCGGGGAGCTGTTTTTT CASSLMASGELFF
TRBJ2-3 few - TRBV5-6 TGTGCCAGCAGCTCAAAGCGGCCCCCTAACCGGGATACGCAGTATTTT CASSSKRPPNRDTQYF
TRBJ2-1 - TRBD2 TRBV28 TGTGCCAGCAGTAAGACTAGCGGGAGTTATGAGCAGTTCTTC CASSKTSGSYEQFF
TRBJ2-7 once TRBD2 TRBV4-1 TGCGCCAGCAGCCGGAGAGTTGCGGGAGGAGAGGAGCAGTACTTC CASSRRVAGGEEQYF
TRBJ2-1 once TRBD2 TRBV6-1 TGTGCCAGCAGTGAAACGGTGGCTAGCGGGGGGAGGGACAATGAGCAGTTCTTC CASSETVASGGRDNEQFF
TRBJ1-5 - TRBD1 TRBV27 TGTGCCAGCAGTAGGGGGGACAGGCTCAATCAGCCCCAGCATTTT CASSRGDRLNQPQHF
TRBJ1-2 - - TRBV5-1 TGCGCCAGCGCAGCGGGGGGCTCTTTTGGCTACACCTTC CASAAGGSFGYTF
TRBJ1-1 - TRBD1 TRBV5-1 TGCGCCAGCAGCTGGACAGGGGATAGGACTGAAGCTTTCTTT CASSWTGDRTEAFF
TRBJ1-6 once TRBD1 TRBV19 TGTGCCAGTAGGGGACAGAGCTCCTATAATTCACCCCTCCACTTT CASRGQSSYNSPLHF
TRBJ2-7 - - TRBV6-5 TGTGCCAGTATGAGATCCGAGACTAACTACGAGCAGTACTTC CASMRSETNYEQYF
TRBJ2-2 few - TRBV19 TGTGCCAGCTCCGACAGTTCGAACACCGGGGAGCTGTTTTTT CASSDSSNTGELFF
TRBJ2-7 - TRBD2 TRBV25-1 TGTGCCAGCAGTGAAGGGCTAGCGGGAAAACGCTCCTACGAGCAGTACTTC CASSEGLAGKRSYEQYF